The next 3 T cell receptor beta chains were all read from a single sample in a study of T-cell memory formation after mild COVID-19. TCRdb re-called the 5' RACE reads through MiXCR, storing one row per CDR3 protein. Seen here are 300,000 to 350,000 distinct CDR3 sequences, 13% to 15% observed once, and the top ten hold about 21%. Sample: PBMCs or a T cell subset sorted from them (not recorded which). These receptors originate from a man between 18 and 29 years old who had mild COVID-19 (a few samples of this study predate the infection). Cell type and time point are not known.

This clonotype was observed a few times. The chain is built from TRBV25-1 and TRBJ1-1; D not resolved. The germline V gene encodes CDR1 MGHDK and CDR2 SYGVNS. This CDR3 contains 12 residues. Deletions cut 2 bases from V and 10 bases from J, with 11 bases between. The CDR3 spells CASSEVGTVAFF. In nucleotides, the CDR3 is TGTGCCAGCAGTGAAGTGGGTACGGTAGCTTTCTTT.

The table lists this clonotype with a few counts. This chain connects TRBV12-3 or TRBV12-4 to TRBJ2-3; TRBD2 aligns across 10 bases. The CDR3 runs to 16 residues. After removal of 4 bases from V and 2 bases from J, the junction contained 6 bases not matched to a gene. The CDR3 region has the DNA TGTGCCAGCAGTTGGGGTACTAGCGGGACCACAGATACGCAGTATTTT. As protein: CASSWGTSGTTDTQYF.

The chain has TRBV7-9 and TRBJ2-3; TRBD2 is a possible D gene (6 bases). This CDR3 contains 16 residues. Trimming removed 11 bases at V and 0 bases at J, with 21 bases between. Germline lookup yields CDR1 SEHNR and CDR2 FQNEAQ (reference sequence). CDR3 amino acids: CAVSAGSPPSTDTQYF. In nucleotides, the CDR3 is TGTGCCGTCTCGGCGGGGAGCCCTCCTAGCACAGATACGCAGTATTTT.